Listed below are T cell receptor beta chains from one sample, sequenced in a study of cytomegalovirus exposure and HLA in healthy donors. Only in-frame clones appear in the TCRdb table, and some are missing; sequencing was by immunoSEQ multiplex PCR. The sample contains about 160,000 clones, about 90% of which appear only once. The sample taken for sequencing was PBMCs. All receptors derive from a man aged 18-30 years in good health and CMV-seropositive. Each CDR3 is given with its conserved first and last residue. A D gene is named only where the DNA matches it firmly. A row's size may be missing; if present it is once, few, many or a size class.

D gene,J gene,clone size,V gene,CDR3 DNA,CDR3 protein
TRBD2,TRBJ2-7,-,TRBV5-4,TGTGCCAGCAGCTTGGATGGCGGGAGGATTTACGAGCAGTACTTC,CASSLDGGRIYEQYF
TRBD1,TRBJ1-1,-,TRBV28,TGTGCCAGCACGGGACAGGGTCTCGGTTGGGGCACTGAAGCTTTCTTT,CASTGQGLGWGTEAFF
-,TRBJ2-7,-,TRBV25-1,TGTGCCAGCATTAGGAGGGAAAACTACGAGCAGTACTTC,CASIRRENYEQYF
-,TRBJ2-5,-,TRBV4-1,TGCGCCAGCAGCCAATCGGGACTCCAAGAGACCCAGTACTTC,CASSQSGLQETQYF
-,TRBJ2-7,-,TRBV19,TGTGCCAGTAGTACTACCGCAGGGGCCTACGAGCAGTACTTC,CASSTTAGAYEQYF
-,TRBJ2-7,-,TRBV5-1,TGCGCCAGCAGCTTGGCTGTTCTCTACGAGCAGTACTTC,CASSLAVLYEQYF
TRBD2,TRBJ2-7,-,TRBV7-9,TGTGCCAGCAGCCCGGGACTAGCGGGCCTCGGGGACGAGCAGTACTTC,CASSPGLAGLGDEQYF
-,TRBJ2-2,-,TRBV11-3,TGTGCCAGCAGCTTCTCTGGGCCGTCCGGGGAGCTGTTTTTT,CASSFSGPSGELFF
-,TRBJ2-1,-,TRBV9,TGTGCCAGCAGTGATAGGGGGGGACCCACGAATGAGCAGTTCTTC,CASSDRGGPTNEQFF
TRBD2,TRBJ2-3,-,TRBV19,TGTGCCAGTAGTATTTGGGGACTAGCGGGAGGTCGCACAGATACGCAGTATTTT,CASSIWGLAGGRTDTQYF
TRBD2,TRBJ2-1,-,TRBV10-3,TGTGCCATCAGTGAGTCGGTGACTAGCGCCGTCAATGAGCAGTTCTTC,CAISESVTSAVNEQFF
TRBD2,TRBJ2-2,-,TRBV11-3,TGTGCCAGCAGCTTAGCTCGCCTAGCGGGAGTAAATACCGGGGAGCTGTTTTTT,CASSLARLAGVNTGELFF
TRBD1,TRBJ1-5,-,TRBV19,TGTGCCAGTAGTATAGGGACAGGTTATAGCAATCAGCCCCAGCATTTT,CASSIGTGYSNQPQHF
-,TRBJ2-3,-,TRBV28,TGTGCCAGCGCTACAGCAGCGGCTAACACAGATACGCAGTATTTT,CASATAAANTDTQYF
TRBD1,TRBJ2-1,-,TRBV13,TGTGCCAGCAGCCCAGGGACAGGTTACAATGAGCAGTTCTTC,CASSPGTGYNEQFF
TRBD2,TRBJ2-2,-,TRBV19,TGTGCCAGTAGCTTGGGACTAGCTACGAACACCGGGGAGCTGTTTTTT,CASSLGLATNTGELFF
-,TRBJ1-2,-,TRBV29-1,TGCAGCGTTGCAACTAACTATGGCTACACCTTC,CSVATNYGYTF
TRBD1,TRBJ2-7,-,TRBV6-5,TGTGCCAGCAGGATACAGGGGTTCCACTACGAGCAGTACTTC,CASRIQGFHYEQYF
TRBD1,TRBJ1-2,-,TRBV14,TGTGCCAGCAGCCCCTCGGGACAGGGCTTAAGGGGCTACACCTTC,CASSPSGQGLRGYTF
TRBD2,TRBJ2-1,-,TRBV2,TGTGCCAGCAGTGAACTAGCGGAAAGCTCCTACAATGAGCAGTTCTTC,CASSELAESSYNEQFF
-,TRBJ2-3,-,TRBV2,TGTGCCAGCAGCGGGCTAGCGACTCGCACAGATACGCAGTATTTT,CASSGLATRTDTQYF
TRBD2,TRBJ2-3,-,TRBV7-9,TGTGCCAGCAGCTTCGGGGGGAGCACAGATACGCAGTATTTT,CASSFGGSTDTQYF
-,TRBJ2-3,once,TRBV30,TGTGCCTGGAAGGTACAGGGCACAGATACGCAGTATTTT,CAWKVQGTDTQYF
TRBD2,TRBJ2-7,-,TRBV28,TGTGCCAGCAGCACACCGGGACTAGCGGGATGGAACGAGCAGTACTTC,CASSTPGLAGWNEQYF
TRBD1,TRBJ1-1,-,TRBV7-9,TGTGCCAGCAGCACTACAGGGGGCCGGACTGAAGCTTTCTTT,CASSTTGGRTEAFF
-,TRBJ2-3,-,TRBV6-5,TGTGCCAGCAGTTTTTCCACAGGAGGCACAGATACGCAGTATTTT,CASSFSTGGTDTQYF
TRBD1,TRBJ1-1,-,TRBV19,TGTGCCAGTAGGGGCCGGAGGACAGGGGGGGGCACTGAAGCTTTCTTT,CASRGRRTGGGTEAFF
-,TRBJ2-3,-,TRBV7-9,TGTGCCAGCAGTCCTAGCACAGATACGCAGTATTTT,CASSPSTDTQYF
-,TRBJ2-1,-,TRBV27,TGTGCCAGCAGTTTAACAGTAGCGGTGAGGTTGGTCTTC,CASSLTVAVRLVF